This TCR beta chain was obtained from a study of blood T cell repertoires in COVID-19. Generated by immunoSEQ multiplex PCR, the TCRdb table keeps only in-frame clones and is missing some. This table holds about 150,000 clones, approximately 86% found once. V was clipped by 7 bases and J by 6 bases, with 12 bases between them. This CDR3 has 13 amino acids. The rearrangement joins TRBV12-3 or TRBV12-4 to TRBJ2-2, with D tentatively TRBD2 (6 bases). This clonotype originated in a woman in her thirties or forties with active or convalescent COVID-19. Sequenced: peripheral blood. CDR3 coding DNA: TGTGCCAGCACCCTTGGGGGGTCCGGGGAGCTGTTTTTT. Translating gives CASTLGGSGELFF.